These 9 T cell receptor beta chains share one sample of origin, sequenced in a study of response to subunit inactivated influenza vaccine. TCRdb re-derived calls from the RT-PCR reads in MiXCR, one entry per CDR3 protein. The data contain roughly 790,000 distinct CDR3 sequences, 21% of them singletons. The sample was PBMCs from blood, taken around 5 days after vaccination. These TCRs come from a man aged 50-60 years who received an inactivated influenza vaccine.

This clonotype was recorded a few times. V and J are TRBV20-1 and TRBJ2-7, with D perhaps TRBD1 or TRBD2 (6 bases each). Germline V CDR1 and CDR2: DFQATT, SNEGSKA (reference sequence). This CDR3 is built from 14 residues. V lost 6 bases to trimming and J lost 2 bases, with 17 bases between them. CDR3 sequence: CSALSGAQTYEQYF. CDR3 in DNA: TGCAGTGCCTTGTCGGGGGCCCAAACCTACGAGCAGTACTTC.

The rearrangement joins TRBV12-5 to TRBJ2-3; D call uncertain. The germline gives CDR1 LGHNT, CDR2 FRNRAP. Trimming shortened V by 1 base and J by 6 bases, and 8 bases separated the two germline ends. The CDR3 runs 13 residues. CDR3 DNA: TGTGCTAGTGGTTTGGGTGGTAGGGATACGCAGTATTTT. Its translation: CASGLGGRDTQYF.

There are a few counts of this clonotype. The V and J genes are TRBV12-3 or TRBV12-4 and TRBJ1-2; D is unresolved. CDR3 length: 14 residues. V dropped 1 base and J dropped 0 bases, with 6 bases sitting between them. Written as DNA, the CDR3 is TGTGCCAGCAGTTTAGGGACTCCTAACTATGGCTACACCTTC. Translation: CASSLGTPNYGYTF.

This clonotype was detected only a few times. The chain uses TRBV11-2 and TRBJ2-5; D is possibly TRBD2 (6 bases). This CDR3 has 14 residues. Per germline, CDR1 SGHAT and CDR2 FQNNGV. V lost 5 bases, J lost 5 bases, and 15 bases lay in between. CDR3 loop: CASSPHPGEETQYF. Written as DNA, the CDR3 is TGTGCCAGCAGCCCCCACCCGGGAGAGGAGACCCAGTACTTC.

This clonotype was observed a few times. The chain recombines TRBV28 with TRBJ2-5; D unclear. The germline CDR1 and CDR2 sequences are MDHEN and SYDVKM. The germline V and J ends were trimmed by 6 bases and 5 bases, with 16 bases remaining between them. The CDR3 extends over 14 amino acids. CDR3 DNA sequence: TGTGCCAGCAGACCCCCACAGCTCGGGGAGACCCAGTACTTC. Translated, it gives CASRPPQLGETQYF.

The chain is built from TRBV4-3 and TRBJ2-7; TRBD1 might be the D (6 bases). Trimming removed 2 bases from V and 6 bases from J, with 20 bases in between. The germline gives CDR1 LGHNA, CDR2 YSLEER. The CDR3 has 16 residues. In nucleotides, the CDR3 is TGCGCCAGCAGCCAAAATGCGTGGGGGCTCTCCCTCGAGCAGTACTTC. Protein sequence: CASSQNAWGLSLEQYF.

The chain employs TRBV6-1 and TRBJ2-1; 9 nucleotides match TRBD1. With V trimmed by 6 bases and J by 4 bases, 7 bases remained unmatched. CDR3 length: 15 amino acids. The V gene's germline CDR1 is MNHNS and CDR2 SASEGT. The CDR3 sequence: CASSQGQGHYNEQFF. Here the CDR3 DNA reads TGTGCCAGCAGCCAGGGACAGGGACATTACAATGAGCAGTTCTTC.

The rearrangement links TRBV12-3 or TRBV12-4 to TRBJ1-1, with 8 bases that match TRBD1. The CDR3 runs 13 residues. Germline trimming cut 5 bases from V and 4 bases from J; bases unmatched to any gene: 3. CDR3 bases: TGTGCCAGCAGTCAGGACAGGGTCACTGAAGCTTTCTTT. The encoded protein is CASSQDRVTEAFF.

The V call is TRBV4-3, the J call TRBJ2-7; 7 bases match TRBD2. V lost 4 bases, J lost 5 bases, and 5 bases stayed unmatched. This CDR3 contains 13 residues. Germline CDR1 and CDR2: LGHNA and YSLEER. The CDR3 spells CASSPRLADEQYF. The CDR3 DNA sequence: TGCGCCAGCAGCCCCAGACTAGCCGACGAGCAGTACTTC.